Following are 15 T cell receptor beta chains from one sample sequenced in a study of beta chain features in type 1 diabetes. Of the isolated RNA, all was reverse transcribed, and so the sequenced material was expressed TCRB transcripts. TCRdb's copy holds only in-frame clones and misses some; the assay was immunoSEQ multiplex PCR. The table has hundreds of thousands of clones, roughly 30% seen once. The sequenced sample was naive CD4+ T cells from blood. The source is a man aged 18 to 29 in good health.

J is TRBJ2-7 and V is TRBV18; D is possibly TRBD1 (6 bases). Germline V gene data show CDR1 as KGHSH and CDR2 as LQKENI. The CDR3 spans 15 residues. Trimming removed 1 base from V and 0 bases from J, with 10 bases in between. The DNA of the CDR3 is TGTGCCAGCTCACCACTGACAGGAAGCTCCTACGAGCAGTACTTC. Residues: CASSPLTGSSYEQYF.

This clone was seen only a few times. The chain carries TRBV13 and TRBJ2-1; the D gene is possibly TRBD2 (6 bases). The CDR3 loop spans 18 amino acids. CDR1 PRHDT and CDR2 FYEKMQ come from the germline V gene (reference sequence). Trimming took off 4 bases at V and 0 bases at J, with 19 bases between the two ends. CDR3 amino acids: CASSSRRLGMSSYNEQFF. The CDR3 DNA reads TGTGCCAGCAGCTCCCGCCGACTAGGGATGAGCTCCTACAATGAGCAGTTCTTC.

For the CDR3, the DNA is TGTGCCAGCAGCTTATGGTTGGGGCAGCAATCCTACGAGCAGTACTTC. Translation gives CASSLWLGQQSYEQYF. The chain combines TRBV7-9 with TRBJ2-7; D is possibly TRBD1 (5 bases). This CDR3 has 16 amino acids. Per germline, CDR1 SEHNR and CDR2 FQNEAQ (reference sequence). The V and J ends lost 2 bases and 1 base respectively, with 15 bases between them.

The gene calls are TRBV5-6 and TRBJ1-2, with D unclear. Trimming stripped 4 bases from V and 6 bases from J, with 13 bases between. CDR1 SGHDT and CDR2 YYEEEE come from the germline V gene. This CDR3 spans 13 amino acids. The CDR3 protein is CASSRLRTDGYTF. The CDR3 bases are TGTGCCAGCAGCCGACTCCGGACGGATGGCTACACCTTC.

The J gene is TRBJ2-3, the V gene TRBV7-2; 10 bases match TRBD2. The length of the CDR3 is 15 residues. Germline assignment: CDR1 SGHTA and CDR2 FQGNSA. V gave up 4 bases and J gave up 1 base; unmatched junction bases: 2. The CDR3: CASSYGTSGTDTQYF. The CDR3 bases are TGTGCCAGCAGCTACGGGACTAGCGGCACAGATACGCAGTATTTT. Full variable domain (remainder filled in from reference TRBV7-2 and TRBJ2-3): GAGVSQSPSNKVTEKGKDVELRCDPISGHTALYWYRQSLGQGLEFLIYFQGNSAPDKSGLPSDRFSAERTGGSVSTLTIQRTQQEDSAVYLCASSYGTSGTDTQYFGPGTRLTVL.

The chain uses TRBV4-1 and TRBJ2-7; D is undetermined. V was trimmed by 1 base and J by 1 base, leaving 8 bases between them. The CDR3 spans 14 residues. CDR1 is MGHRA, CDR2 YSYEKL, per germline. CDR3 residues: CASSQVPESYEQYF. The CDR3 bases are TGCGCCAGCAGCCAAGTCCCAGAGTCCTACGAGCAGTACTTC.

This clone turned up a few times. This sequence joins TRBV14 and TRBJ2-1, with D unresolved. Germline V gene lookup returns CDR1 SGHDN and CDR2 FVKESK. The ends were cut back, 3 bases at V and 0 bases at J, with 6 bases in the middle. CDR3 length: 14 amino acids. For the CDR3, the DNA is TGTGCCAGCAGCCATCTGAGCTCCTACAATGAGCAGTTCTTC. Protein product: CASSHLSSYNEQFF.

CDR3 in DNA: TGTGCCAGCAGCGCCCCGGGACAGGGGTCGGAGACCCAGTACTTC. It translates to CASSAPGQGSETQYF. The chain uses TRBV28 and TRBJ2-5; the match to TRBD1 covers 10 bases. This CDR3 region has 15 residues. With V trimmed by 6 bases and J by 5 bases, 9 bases remained unmatched. The germline V gene encodes CDR1 MDHEN and CDR2 SYDVKM.

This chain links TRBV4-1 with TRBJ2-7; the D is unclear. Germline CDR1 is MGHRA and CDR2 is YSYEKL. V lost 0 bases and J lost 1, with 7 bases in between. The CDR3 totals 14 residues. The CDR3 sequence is CASSQDASSYEQYF. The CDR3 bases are TGCGCCAGCAGCCAAGACGCCAGTTCCTACGAGCAGTACTTC.

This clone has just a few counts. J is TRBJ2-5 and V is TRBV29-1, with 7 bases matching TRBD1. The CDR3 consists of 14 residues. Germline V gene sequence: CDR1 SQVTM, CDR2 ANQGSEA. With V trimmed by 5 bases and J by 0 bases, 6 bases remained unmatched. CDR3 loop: CSVSRGTDQETQYF. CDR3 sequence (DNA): TGCAGCGTTTCTAGAGGGACAGACCAAGAGACCCAGTACTTC.

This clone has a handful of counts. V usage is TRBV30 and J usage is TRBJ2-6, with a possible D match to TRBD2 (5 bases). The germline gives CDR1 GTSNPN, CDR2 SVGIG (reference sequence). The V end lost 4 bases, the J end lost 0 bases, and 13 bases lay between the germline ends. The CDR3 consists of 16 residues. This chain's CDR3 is CAWNVLGYSGANVLTF. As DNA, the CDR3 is TGTGCCTGGAACGTACTAGGATACTCTGGGGCCAACGTCCTGACTTTC.

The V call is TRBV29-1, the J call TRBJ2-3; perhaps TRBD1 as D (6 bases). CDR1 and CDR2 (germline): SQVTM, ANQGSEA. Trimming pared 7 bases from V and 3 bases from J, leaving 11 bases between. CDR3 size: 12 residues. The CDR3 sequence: CSAMQGTDTQYF. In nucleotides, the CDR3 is TGCAGCGCGATGCAGGGGACAGATACGCAGTATTTT.

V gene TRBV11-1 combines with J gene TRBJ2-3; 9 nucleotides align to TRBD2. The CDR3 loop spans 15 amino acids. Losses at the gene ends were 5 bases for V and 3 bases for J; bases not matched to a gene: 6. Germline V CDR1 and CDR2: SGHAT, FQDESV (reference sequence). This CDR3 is CASSHSGSFTDTQYF. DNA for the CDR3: TGTGCCAGCAGCCATAGCGGGAGTTTTACAGATACGCAGTATTTT.

The CDR3 region has the DNA TGTGCCACCAGCGGGGACAGGGTCTACAATGAGCAGTTCTTC. This sequence encodes CATSGDRVYNEQFF. V usage is TRBV15 and J usage is TRBJ2-1, with 9 bases fitting TRBD1. V lost 5 bases and J lost 3; bases outside the gene matches: 2. The germline V gene has CDR1 LNHNV and CDR2 YYDKDF (reference sequence). This CDR3 has 14 residues.

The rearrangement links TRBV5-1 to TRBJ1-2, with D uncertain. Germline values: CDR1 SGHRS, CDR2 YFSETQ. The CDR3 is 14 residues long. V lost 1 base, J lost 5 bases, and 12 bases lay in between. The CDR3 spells CASSLTLGDYGYTF. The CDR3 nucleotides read TGCGCCAGCAGCTTGACACTCGGTGATTATGGCTACACCTTC.